The 14 T cell receptor beta chains in this list originate from one sample, sequenced in a study of human T cells and chemical hapten exposure (dated by TCRdb to about 2021). Preparation of the library involved RACE. TCRdb shows the sequencer as NextSeq 500. In-frame beta chains were kept once TCRdb had trimmed the public reads at Q25 with fastp and called clones with MiXCR. One record per CDR3 amino acid sequence lists the most common genes and DNA. Present in this sample are tens of thousands of distinct CDR3 sequences, 6.7% of which were seen just once. The ten largest clonotypes hold around 1.6% of the sample. Explained via the paper, the time point label denotes: pre-sensitization, week 0. What the treatment or condition label conveys for this sample: therapeutic diphenylcyclopropenone sensitization with weekly scalp DPC. Sequenced material: whole blood, taken in connection with sensitization to the hapten diphenylcyclopropenone (DPC). Receptors were obtained from a woman aged 25 to 45 with alopecia areata. Some clones in this sample may be carry-over from other donors' samples.

The CDR3 here is CASSLALGRGRVNTEAFF. CDR3 sequence (DNA): TGTGCCAGCAGCTTAGCGCTTGGCAGGGGGCGAGTGAACACTGAAGCTTTCTTT. J is TRBJ1-1 and V is TRBV7-2, with TRBD1 matching 8 bases. CDR3 length: 18 amino acids. Trimming cost V 0 bases and J 0 bases; bases outside gene matches: 9. Germline V gives CDR1 SGHTA, CDR2 FQGNSA.

This clonotype has at least ten counts. The chain combines TRBV14 with TRBJ2-7; D possibly corresponds to TRBD2 (6 bases). Deletions cut 4 bases from V and 4 bases from J, with 17 bases between. This CDR3 spans 15 amino acids. Looked up from germline, CDR1 is SGHDN and CDR2 is FVKESK. The CDR3 DNA reads as TGTGCCAGCAGCCCGCATTCGTCAGGGAGGTACGAGCAGTACTTC. Translating it yields CASSPHSSGRYEQYF. Supplemented by reference TRBV14 and TRBJ2-7, the full variable domain reads EAGVTQFPSHSVIEKGQTVTLRCDPISGHDNLYWYRRVMGKEIKFLLHFVKESKQDESGMPNNRFLAERTGGTYSTLKVQPAELEDSGVYFCASSPHSSGRYEQYFGPGTRLTVT.

This clonotype has ten or more counts. In nucleotides, the CDR3 is TGTGCCAGCAGCTTGGAAGCAGGTTGGTCCTCGGCCACAGATACGCAGTATTTT. This sequence encodes CASSLEAGWSSATDTQYF. This chain links TRBV5-5 with TRBJ2-3; D call uncertain. Trimming shortened V by 0 bases and J by 2 bases, and 19 bases separated the two germline ends. Germline V lookup: CDR1 SGHKS, CDR2 YYEKEE (reference sequence). CDR3 size: 18 residues.

This clonotype was counted at least ten times. The CDR3 here is CASSYTGGKSPLHF. The CDR3 DNA follows: TGTGCCAGCAGCTATACAGGGGGCAAGTCACCCCTCCACTTT. The genes are TRBV12-3 or TRBV12-4 and TRBJ1-6; 9 nucleotides agree with TRBD1. Trimming at V came to 6 bases and at J to 10 bases, leaving 7 bases not matched to a gene. CDR3 size: 14 residues.

This clonotype was counted many times. The chain carries TRBV3-1 and TRBJ2-1; D may be TRBD2 (5 bases). The CDR3 covers 15 residues. The V and J ends lost 0 bases and 6 bases respectively, with 12 bases between them. CDR1 is LGHDT, CDR2 YNNKEL, per germline (reference sequence). CDR3 nucleotides: TGTGCCAGCAGCCAAGACAGTAAGGAGGTCAATGAGCAGTTCTTC. Amino acids: CASSQDSKEVNEQFF.

Many counts were recorded for this clonotype. The chain links TRBV20-1 to TRBJ2-3; D not certain. CDR3 length: 14 amino acids. V lost 4 bases and J 2 bases, leaving 13 bases between the germline ends. Germline CDR1 is DFQATT and CDR2 is SNEGSKA (reference sequence). Written as DNA, the CDR3 is TGCAGTGCTATAACGGGCTACGACACAGATACGCAGTATTTT. Translating it yields CSAITGYDTDTQYF.

This clonotype was recorded at least ten times. V is TRBV12-3 or TRBV12-4 and J is TRBJ1-5, with D possibly being TRBD1 (5 bases). This CDR3 is 14 amino acids long. V was cut by 5 bases and J by 9 bases, with 17 bases left in between. In DNA, the CDR3 is TGTGCCAGCAGTCCTAGGGACGGCCCGGCGCCCCAGCATTTT. It translates to CASSPRDGPAPQHF.

This clonotype was counted ten times or more. V gene TRBV9 combines with J gene TRBJ1-5; TRBD1 might be the D (5 bases). The germline V and J ends were trimmed by 5 bases and 0 bases, with 9 bases remaining between them. The CDR3 has 14 amino acids. CDR1 SGDLS and CDR2 YYNGEE come from the germline V gene. This CDR3 reads CASSLDSSNQPQHF. In DNA, the CDR3 is TGTGCCAGCAGTCTCGACAGTAGCAATCAGCCCCAGCATTTT.

There are many counts of this clonotype. The chain has TRBV2 and TRBJ1-4; 7 bases line up with TRBD1. The CDR3 sequence is 13 residues long. V trimming: 8 bases; J trimming: 7 bases; junction bases outside the gene matches: 7. CDR1 is SNHLY and CDR2 is FYNNEI in the germline V gene. CDR3 DNA: TGTGCCAGCCACGGGACAGCAGGTGAAAAACTGTTTTTT. Its translation is CASHGTAGEKLFF.

This clonotype came up a few times. At one boundary the junction diverges from the germline segment, which might be a read error. CDR3 in amino acids: CASSLDNRRSGDTF. In DNA, the CDR3 is TGTGCCAGCAGCTTAGATAACCGTCGGAGTGGCGACACCTTC. The chain has TRBV11-2 and TRBJ1-2; the D is unclear. The germline V gene encodes CDR1 SGHAT and CDR2 FQNNGV. CDR3 length: 14 residues. The complete variable domain, with remaining parts taken from reference TRBV11-2 and TRBJ1-2, reads EAGVAQSPRYKIIEKRQSVAFWCNPISGHATLYWYQQILGQGPKLLIQFQNNGVVDDSQLPKDRFSAERLKGVDSTLKIQPAKLEDSAVYLCASSLDNRRSGDTFGSGTRLTVV.

This clonotype appeared many times. This chain connects TRBV20-1 to TRBJ2-5, with TRBD1 as a possible D gene (5 bases). With 0 bases removed from V and 5 bases from J, the gap between germline ends came to 10 bases. The length of the CDR3 is 13 residues. Germline assignment: CDR1 DFQATT and CDR2 SNEGSKA (reference sequence). The CDR3 loop reads CSARDQGLETQYF. The CDR3 nucleotides are TGCAGTGCTAGAGATCAGGGCCTCGAGACCCAGTACTTC.

The sample holds many counts of this clonotype. This chain joins TRBV7-9 and TRBJ2-7; 10 bases agree with TRBD2. CDR3 length: 17 residues. The germline gives CDR1 SEHNR, CDR2 FQNEAQ (reference sequence). Trimming cost V 5 bases and J 0 bases; bases outside gene matches: 10. CDR3 region: CASSNVLLAGNSYEQYF. In DNA, the CDR3 is TGTGCCAGCAGCAATGTTCTACTAGCGGGGAACTCCTACGAGCAGTACTTC.

This clonotype occurred many times. The chain carries TRBV29-1 and TRBJ2-5; 9 nucleotides agree with TRBD1. From germline, CDR1 is SQVTM and CDR2 ANQGSEA. This CDR3 has 15 residues. The junction had 10 bases not matched to a gene; V was cut back by 7 bases and J by 1 base. CDR3 sequence reads: CSADPGQGPQETQYF. For the CDR3, the DNA is TGCAGCGCAGATCCGGGACAGGGTCCCCAAGAGACCCAGTACTTC.

V is TRBV27 and J is TRBJ2-7, with D possibly being TRBD1 or TRBD2 (5 bases each). The CDR3 totals 15 residues. Per germline, CDR1 MNHEY and CDR2 SMNVEV (reference sequence). The CDR3, as DNA: TGTGCTCGAAAAGAGAACACGGGGCGGACCTACGAGCAGTACTTC. Amino acids: CARKENTGRTYEQYF.